This TCR beta chain was captured in a study of blood T cells in healthy people across ages. Study findings and constraints: PBMCs were not sorted, which prevented a conclusive comparison of naive versus antigen-experienced cells.

The CDR3 spans 14 residues. The germline gives CDR1 LGHDT, CDR2 YNNKEL (reference sequence). The V end was cut by 5 bases, the J end by 3 bases, with 14 bases between. This clonotype has a handful of counts. The antigen is not known. A second PCR of 7 to 11 cycles used a sample-barcoded 5' primer and a J-beta primer mix. Each sample yielded at least 3 million CDR3-containing paired-end reads. One entry per CDR3 protein, called by TCRdb with MiXCR from the 5' RACE reads. The sample holds about 730,000 distinct CDR3 sequences; around 46% are singletons and the top ten take about 20%. Caucasian individuals from Russia who were healthy and aged roughly 6 to 95 acted as donors. Each sample yielded at least 7 million isolated PBMCs.

J is TRBJ2-7 and V is TRBV3-1, with D possibly being TRBD1 or TRBD2 (5 bases each). The receptor's source is a woman aged 60-75 years in good health. The sequenced sample was blood. The CDR3 DNA is TGTGCCAGCAGCTCTCAGGGAGTGGACTACGAGCAGTACTTC. This encodes CASSSQGVDYEQYF.